This T cell receptor (beta chain) was recorded in a study of PD-L1 blockade in urothelial cancer. Time point meaning: pretreatment peripheral blood. V was pared by 6 bases and J by 0 bases, with 9 bases between. Germline loops: CDR1 LNHDA, CDR2 SQIVND (reference sequence). CDR3 size: 14 residues. Synthetic templates analogous to TCR were spiked into all PCRs individually. Sequencing was performed with immunoSEQ multiplex PCR; in TCRdb, only in-frame clones are kept and a portion is missing. The table shows 72,000 or so clones, with around 88% occurring only once. The source material was PBMCs, sampled around atezolizumab (anti-PD-L1) treatment. This clonotype originated in a man in his 60s with urothelial cancer. This rearrangement joins TRBV19 to TRBJ1-5, with TRBD1 as a possible D gene (5 bases). The CDR3 here is CASSSGGSNQPQHF. CDR3 coding DNA: TGTGCCAGTAGCTCGGGGGGTAGCAATCAGCCCCAGCATTTT.